The clone carrying this T cell receptor (beta chain) has only a few counts. Its antigen remains unidentified. Cells were stimulated with CMV-infected fibroblast lysates at 10 ug/mL. Memory cells lacking CD40L and CD69 with high CD45RO were sorted. This was the immunoSEQ version 4 assay in survey mode. Genomic DNA was diluted to around 10 ng/uL, up to 1 ug per sample. Assay used: immunoSEQ multiplex PCR; TCRdb lists only in-frame clones, some missing. The sample lists tens of thousands of clones, around 80% seen once, with approximately 1.6% in the top ten. This specimen belongs to a study of persistence of HIV-infected CD4 T cells. Study information: Isolated cells were CMV- and HIV-1 Gag-responding CD4+ T cells.

The CDR3 runs 16 residues. V was clipped by 1 base and J by 0 bases, with 12 bases between them. Germline CDR1 MGHRA, CDR2 YSYEKL. The study, taken as a whole, reports: Within sorted populations, more oligoclonal TCRs accompanied more oligoclonal proviruses. Degenerate expanded CDR3beta sequences were enriched among CMV- and Gag-responding cells.

This chain links TRBV4-1 with TRBJ1-1; D gene ambiguous. This TCR derives from an adult man with HIV who was CMV-seropositive. Here the sequenced sample was CD4+ T cells sorted from PBMCs after roughly 20-hour stimulation, taken from a patient who received antiretroviral therapy. The CDR3 loop is CASSQGYRRMNTEAFF. In nucleotides, the CDR3 is TGCGCCAGCAGCCAAGGTTATAGACGGATGAACACTGAAGCTTTCTTT.